The present T cell receptor beta chain was sequenced within a study of T cell responses to AZD1222 COVID-19 vaccine. Study context: Investigators merged groups given second doses at roughly 4 or roughly 12 weeks.

V lost 0 bases, J lost 5 bases, and 16 bases lay in between. Germline CDR1 reads MGHRA; CDR2 reads YSYEKL. The length of the CDR3 is 16 residues. Study conclusions and caveats: Spike-specific TCR repertoires showed rising breadth and depth after two AZD1222 doses.

TCRdb's copy holds only in-frame clones and misses some; the assay was immunoSEQ multiplex PCR. The sample has about 110,000 clones, roughly 88% seen once; the top ten hold approximately 19%. About this clone itself: Its matching antigen is unknown.

The source of this sequence is an adult in good health. The rearrangement joins TRBV4-1 to TRBJ2-5; tentatively, D is TRBD1 (8 bases). The sequencing here drew on peripheral blood, taken on day 0 of AZD1222 vaccination. Here the CDR3 DNA reads TGCGCCAGCAGCCAAGATGGTACAGGGGGAGGGGAGACCCAGTACTTC. It translates to CASSQDGTGGGETQYF.